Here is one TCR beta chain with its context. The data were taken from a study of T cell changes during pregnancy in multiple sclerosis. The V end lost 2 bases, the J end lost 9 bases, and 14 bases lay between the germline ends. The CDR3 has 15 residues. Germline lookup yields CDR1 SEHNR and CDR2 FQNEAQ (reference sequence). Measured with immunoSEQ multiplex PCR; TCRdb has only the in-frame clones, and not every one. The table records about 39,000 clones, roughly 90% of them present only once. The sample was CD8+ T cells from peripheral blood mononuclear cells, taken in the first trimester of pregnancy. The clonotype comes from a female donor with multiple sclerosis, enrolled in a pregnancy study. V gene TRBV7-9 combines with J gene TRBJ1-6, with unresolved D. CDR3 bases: TGTGCCAGCAGCTTAAGGGAGGACGGGAGTTCACCCCTCCACTTT. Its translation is CASSLREDGSSPLHF.